The clone carrying this TCR beta chain has a count of ten or more. The antigen is not known. These data belong to a study of T cells in Graves' hyperthyroidism and ophthalmopathy. Whole-study results and caveats: Within blood appeared most thyroid clonotypes that had expanded above 0.001.

Germline V gene lookup returns CDR1 SGHRS and CDR2 YFSETQ. The CDR3 sequence is 14 residues long. V shed 4 bases and J shed 8 bases, with 16 bases lying between them. Researchers took RNA transcripts and amplified the TCR beta CDR3 regions from them. The HTBI set primed first-round TCR CDR3 RT-PCR. Each CDR3 protein gets one entry after TCRdb re-called the multiplex PCR reads with MiXCR. The sample shows under 500,000 distinct CDR3 sequences, over 12% of them seen only once. The J gene is TRBJ2-1, the V gene TRBV5-1; D is unclear. Sequencing was performed on blood. This TCR came from a man over 45 with Graves' ophthalmopathy. CDR3 amino acids: CASSTGPVLDEQFF. CDR3 DNA sequence: TGCGCCAGCAGCACCGGCCCCGTACTGGATGAGCAGTTCTTC.